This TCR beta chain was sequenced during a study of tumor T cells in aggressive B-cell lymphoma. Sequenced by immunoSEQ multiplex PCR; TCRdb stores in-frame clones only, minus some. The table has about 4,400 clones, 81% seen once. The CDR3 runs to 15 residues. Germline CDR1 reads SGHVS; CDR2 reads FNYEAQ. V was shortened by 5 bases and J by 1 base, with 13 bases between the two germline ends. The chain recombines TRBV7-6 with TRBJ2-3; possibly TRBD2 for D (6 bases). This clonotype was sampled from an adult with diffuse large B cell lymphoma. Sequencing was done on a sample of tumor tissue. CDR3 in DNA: TGTGCCAGCAGCCTCCGGGACTCTCGCACAGATACGCAGTATTTT. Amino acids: CASSLRDSRTDTQYF.